This is a list of T cell receptor beta chains from one sample in a study of blood T cell repertoires in COVID-19. Assay: immunoSEQ multiplex PCR; the TCRdb copy retains only in-frame clones and omits some. The sample has 85,000 to 100,000 clones; around 81% are singletons. Sequencing was carried out using peripheral blood. The receptor set was obtained from a man aged 50-59 years who had recovered from COVID-19. Both conserved end residues are part of each CDR3. The order of the fields is clone size, D gene, J gene, V gene, CDR3 DNA, CDR3 protein. D genes are given only for firm matches. Rows give clone size only sometimes, using once, few, many, or a class for an expanded clone.

medium-sized . TRBJ1-6 TRBV30 TGTGCCTGGCTCGAAGGGGGAAGTTCACCCCTCCACTTT CAWLEGGSSPLHF
. . TRBJ1-1 TRBV19 TGTGCCAGTAGTATACGGGGGGAGGTTGAAGCTTTCTTT CASSIRGEVEAFF
few TRBD1 TRBJ1-5 TRBV27 TGTGCCAGCAGAGAAGGGACAGGGGAACGTAGCAATCAGCCCCAGCATTTT CASREGTGERSNQPQHF
. . TRBJ1-1 TRBV12-3/TRBV12-4 TGTGCCAGCAGACGACTACTGAACACTGAAGCTTTCTTT CASRRLLNTEAFF
. . TRBJ1-1 TRBV7-2 TGTGCCAGCAGCTTTCACAGGGACACTGAAGCTTTCTTT CASSFHRDTEAFF
. TRBD2 TRBJ2-3 TRBV7-2 TGTGCCAGCAGCCCTAGCGGGGCAGATACGCAGTATTTT CASSPSGADTQYF
. TRBD2 TRBJ2-5 TRBV5-1 TGCGCCAGCAGCCGTTGGGTAGCGGGGGGGCAAGAGACCCAGTACTTC CASSRWVAGGQETQYF
. TRBD1 TRBJ2-7 TRBV6-5 TGTGCCAGCATGTTAGCCAGGGGGTCCTACGAGCAGTACTTC CASMLARGSYEQYF
few . TRBJ2-3 TRBV9 TGTGCCAGCAGCGTAGGTCAGACAACCACAGATACGCAGTATTTT CASSVGQTTTDTQYF
. TRBD1 TRBJ1-1 TRBV5-1 TGCGCCAGCAGCTTTTGGACAGGGGCGGAAGCTTTCTTT CASSFWTGAEAFF
few . TRBJ1-6 TRBV13 TGTGCCAGCAGCACCCGGACTTTTAATTCACCCCTCCACTTT CASSTRTFNSPLHF
few . TRBJ2-3 TRBV4-2 TGTGCCAGCAGCCAAGATTGGCCGAGCACAGATACGCAGTATTTT CASSQDWPSTDTQYF
once . TRBJ1-3 TRBV5-1 TGCGCCAGCAGCCCCAAAGTGGGGGGTTCTGGAAACACCATATATTTT CASSPKVGGSGNTIYF
. TRBD1 TRBJ1-2 TRBV2 TGTGCCAGCAGTCTGGGACAGGCCTATGGCTACACCTTC CASSLGQAYGYTF
. TRBD2 TRBJ2-5 TRBV27 TGTGCCAGCAGTCTCCTAGCGGGAGCTGGTCAAGAGACCCAGTACTTC CASSLLAGAGQETQYF
. TRBD1 TRBJ1-5 TRBV6-2/TRBV6-3 TGTGCCAGCAGTTACCGGCCAGGGGGCACCTATGGGAGCAATCAGCCCCAGCATTTT CASSYRPGGTYGSNQPQHF
. . TRBJ1-6 TRBV19 TGTGCCAGTAGTATAGGGCTCTTGAATTCACCCCTCCACTTT CASSIGLLNSPLHF
few TRBD1 TRBJ2-5 TRBV5-6 TGTGCCAGCAGCTCCCGGGACAGGGCGCAAGAGACCCAGTACTTC CASSSRDRAQETQYF
. . TRBJ2-7 TRBV30 TGTGCCTGGAGTACAGACTACTACGAGCAGTACTTC CAWSTDYYEQYF
once TRBD1 TRBJ2-7 TRBV6-5 TGTGCCAGCAGTACCGGGACAGGGGTCTACGAGCAGTACTTC CASSTGTGVYEQYF
. . TRBJ2-1 TRBV11-3 TGTGCCAGCAGCCCACAGAACTCCATTGAGCAGTTCTTC CASSPQNSIEQFF
. . TRBJ2-7 TRBV7-2 TGTGCCAGCAGCTTAGGCTTCCAGACCTACGAGCAGTACTTC CASSLGFQTYEQYF
few TRBD2 TRBJ2-7 TRBV6-2/TRBV6-3 TGTGCCAGCAGTCGTAGCGGGAACCGATACGAGCAGTACTTC CASSRSGNRYEQYF
. . TRBJ1-6 TRBV7-3 TGTGCCAGCAGCGCGGGTGGCAATTCACCCCTCCACTTT CASSAGGNSPLHF
. TRBD2 TRBJ2-2 TRBV11-2 TGTGCCAGCAGCTTAGATCTCTCGGGGAGGGCCGGGGAGCTGTTTTTT CASSLDLSGRAGELFF
. . TRBJ2-7 TRBV24-1 TGTGCCACCAGTGATCTCACAGGAGGGGTCTACGAGCAGTACTTC CATSDLTGGVYEQYF
once TRBD1 TRBJ1-1 TRBV6-5 TGTGCCAGCAGCAACAGGGGCGGTCAAACTGAAGCTTTCTTT CASSNRGGQTEAFF
. . TRBJ2-3 TRBV11-3 TGTGCCAGCAGCTTGGGAAGCAGGGAAGACCCCACAGATACGCAGTATTTT CASSLGSREDPTDTQYF
. . TRBJ2-7 TRBV28 TGTGCCAGCAGTTTACCCACTCCCACCTCCGAGCAGTACTTC CASSLPTPTSEQYF
. . TRBJ2-5 TRBV18 TGTGCCAGCTCACCACCCCGCTTTACGGGGGAGACCCAGTACTTC CASSPPRFTGETQYF
. . TRBJ1-5 TRBV19 TGTGCCAGTAGTATGGCCACATCAAACAGGCAGCCCCAGCATTTT CASSMATSNRQPQHF
. TRBD2 TRBJ2-7 TRBV2 TGTGCCAGCAGTGAAGAGGGGAGCGGGAAGGTATCCTTCTACGAGCAGTACTTC CASSEEGSGKVSFYEQYF
. . TRBJ2-2 TRBV4-2 TGTGCCAGCAGCCTAAGCGGGTTTAACACCGGGGAGCTGTTTTTT CASSLSGFNTGELFF
few . TRBJ1-1 TRBV20-1 TGCAGTGCTAGAGATCTTACTGAAGCTTTCTTT CSARDLTEAFF
. TRBD1 TRBJ1-4 TRBV7-2 TGTGCCAGCAGCTACAGGGGAAATCCAACTAATGAAAAACTGTTTTTT CASSYRGNPTNEKLFF
. . TRBJ1-1 TRBV19 TGTGCCAGTAGTATCGGAGGGAAGCCTGAAGCTTTCTTT CASSIGGKPEAFF
. . TRBJ1-1 TRBV6-5 TGTGCCAGCAGTTACTCGTTTGCGACGGGGAACACTGAAGCTTTCTTT CASSYSFATGNTEAFF
. . TRBJ2-7 TRBV5-1 TGCGCCAGCAGCTTGTATAGGGGAAATGGGGAGCAGTACTTC CASSLYRGNGEQYF
. TRBD1 TRBJ1-6 TRBV27 TGTGCCAGCAGTTTTGGGACAGAGAATTCACCCCTCCACTTT CASSFGTENSPLHF
. . TRBJ1-2 TRBV28 TGTGCCAGCAGTTTGTCCGGAGCATATGGCTACACCTTC CASSLSGAYGYTF
. . TRBJ1-5 TRBV19 TGTGCCAGTAGTAGCCAGGGCCGCAATCAGCCCCAGCATTTT CASSSQGRNQPQHF
. . TRBJ2-3 TRBV5-1 TGCGCCAGCAGCTTGGGGGGGCGTACAGATACGCAGTATTTT CASSLGGRTDTQYF
few . TRBJ1-1 TRBV7-3 TGTGCCAGCAGTCCGGGACACCTGAACACTGAAGCTTTCTTT CASSPGHLNTEAFF
. . TRBJ1-2 TRBV5-4 TGTGCCAGCAGCTTGGGGCAGGGTACTAACTATGGCTACACCTTC CASSLGQGTNYGYTF
. TRBD1 TRBJ1-1 TRBV11-3 TGTGCCAGCAGTCGTGTGGTCAGGGGGCCTCCTAACACTGAAGCTTTCTTT CASSRVVRGPPNTEAFF
once . TRBJ1-3 TRBV11-2 TGTGCCAGCAGCTTCGTGTCTGGAAACACCATATATTTT CASSFVSGNTIYF
. TRBD2 TRBJ2-1 TRBV5-1 TGCGCCAGCGGCGGCGGTCTAGCGGGGGGGTTGGATGAGCAGTTCTTC CASGGGLAGGLDEQFF
. . TRBJ1-2 TRBV10-1 TGCGCCAGCAGTGACTCTACAGGGCTTGGCTACACCTTC CASSDSTGLGYTF
. TRBD1 TRBJ2-7 TRBV27 TGTGCCAGCTCAAAGGGACAGGGAACCTACGAGCAGTACTTC CASSKGQGTYEQYF
few TRBD1 TRBJ2-7 TRBV14 TGTGCCAGCAGCCGGGGACAGGGGAAACTCTACGAGCAGTACTTC CASSRGQGKLYEQYF
. . TRBJ1-1 TRBV2 TGTGCCAGCAGTGAAATAGGGGTAGGCACTGAAGCTTTCTTT CASSEIGVGTEAFF
. TRBD2 TRBJ2-1 TRBV5-6 TGTGCCAGCAGCCGTGGACTAGCGAAGAGTGATGAGCAGTTCTTC CASSRGLAKSDEQFF
. TRBD2 TRBJ2-7 TRBV7-2 TGTGCCAGCAGCCTGGGACTAGCGGGACCCTACGAGCAGTACTTC CASSLGLAGPYEQYF
. . TRBJ1-3 TRBV4-3 TGCGCCAGCAGCCAAGAGTTTACAGGGACTGGAAACACCATATATTTT CASSQEFTGTGNTIYF